This entry lists 18 T cell receptor beta chains sequenced from one sample in a study of T cell responses to AZD1222 COVID-19 vaccine. TCRdb keeps only in-frame clones here, not all; method: immunoSEQ multiplex PCR. The table lists roughly 30,000 clones, about nine tenths of them singletons. This specimen consisted of peripheral blood, obtained on day 0 of AZD1222 vaccination. These receptors were collected from an adult in good health.

The chain carries TRBV27 and TRBJ1-4; 9 bases line up with TRBD1. J lost 8 bases, V lost 4 bases, and 2 bases had no gene match. CDR1 MNHEY and CDR2 SMNVEV come from the germline V gene (reference sequence). The length of the CDR3 is 13 residues. The CDR3 loop is CASSWGQGEKLFF. CDR3 bases: TGTGCCAGCAGTTGGGGACAGGGAGAAAAACTGTTTTTT.

The chain uses TRBV18 and TRBJ2-1; D is unresolved. V was trimmed by 0 bases and J by 6 bases, leaving 15 bases between them. This CDR3 has 16 residues. Per germline, CDR1 KGHSH and CDR2 LQKENI. Here the CDR3 reads CASSPPSSLVSNEQFF. The CDR3 nucleotides read TGTGCCAGCTCACCACCAAGCAGCCTGGTTTCCAATGAGCAGTTCTTC.

This clone occurred a few times. The chain is built from TRBV3-1 (or the pseudogene TRBV3-2) and TRBJ1-5; D is unresolved. CDR1 and CDR2 from the germline V gene are LGHDT and YNNKEL (reference sequence). The CDR3 totals 14 residues. The germline V and J ends were trimmed by 1 base and 4 bases, with 8 bases remaining between them. The CDR3 loop is CASSQGVGNQPQHF. CDR3 DNA sequence: TGTGCCAGCAGCCAAGGGGTTGGGAATCAGCCCCAGCATTTT.

The genes are TRBV28 and TRBJ1-5, with 9 bases aligning to TRBD1. The CDR3 spans 15 residues. Trimming at V came to 6 bases and at J to 1 base, leaving 4 bases not matched to a gene. CDR1 and CDR2 from the germline V gene are MDHEN and SYDVKM. The CDR3 loop reads CASRRQGGSNQPQHF. The CDR3 bases are TGTGCCAGCAGACGACAGGGGGGGAGCAATCAGCCCCAGCATTTT.

This chain links TRBV5-4 with TRBJ2-7; 8 bases map to TRBD2. From germline, CDR1 is SGHNT and CDR2 YYREEE (reference sequence). J gave up 3 bases and V 6 bases, and 5 bases lay outside the gene matches. The length of the CDR3 is 13 residues. The CDR3 spells CASTLSGNYEQYF. CDR3 DNA: TGTGCCAGCACCCTTAGCGGGAACTACGAGCAGTACTTC.

The rearrangement joins TRBV10-3 to TRBJ1-5; no definite D call. Germline V lookup: CDR1 ENHRY, CDR2 SYGVKD. Trimming cost V 4 bases and J 2 bases, with 6 bases left between them. The CDR3 is 13 amino acids. CDR3 in amino acids: CAISASGNQPQHF. The CDR3 region has the DNA TGTGCCATCAGTGCGAGTGGCAATCAGCCCCAGCATTTT.

V and J are TRBV7-2 and TRBJ2-7, with a tentative D call TRBD1 (6 bases). This CDR3 is built from 15 residues. Trimming removed 6 bases at V and 1 base at J, with 16 bases between. Looked up from germline, CDR1 is SGHTA and CDR2 is FQGNSA. The CDR3 loop reads CASSQGQGRSYEQYF. The CDR3 DNA reads TGTGCCAGCAGTCAAGGGCAGGGGCGTTCCTACGAGCAGTACTTC.

This clone was detected once. V usage is TRBV3-1 (or the pseudogene TRBV3-2) and J usage is TRBJ1-5; weak D call: TRBD1 (6 bases). This CDR3 is built from 18 residues. The V end lost 4 bases, the J end lost 1 base, and 20 bases lay between the germline ends. CDR1 and CDR2 from the germline V gene are LGHDT and YNNKEL (reference sequence). DNA of the CDR3: TGTGCCAGCAGCCCAGGGCAATGGCTGGGGGCCAGCAATCAGCCCCAGCATTTT. Translation gives CASSPGQWLGASNQPQHF.

J is TRBJ2-7 and V is TRBV2, with 7 bases fitting TRBD1. The CDR3 sequence is 13 residues long. Germline V lookup: CDR1 SNHLY, CDR2 FYNNEI. V was pared by 10 bases and J by 3 bases, with 9 bases of the junction left unmatched. CDR3 DNA: TGTGCCACCACCGGGACAGCAAACTACGAGCAGTACTTC. This sequence encodes CATTGTANYEQYF.

This clone was seen a single time. The rearrangement joins TRBV19 to TRBJ2-7; 8 bases line up with TRBD2. This CDR3 region has 16 residues. V shed 2 bases and J 3 bases; nucleotides not matched to a gene: 9. Germline V CDR1 and CDR2: LNHDA, SQIVND (reference sequence). CDR3 loop: CASSISAGGAIYEQYF. CDR3 nucleotides: TGTGCCAGTAGTATATCGGCGGGGGGCGCGATCTACGAGCAGTACTTC.

CDR3 sequence reads: CASSFRTSGTYNEQFF. CDR3 in DNA: TGTGCCAGCAGTTTCCGGACTAGCGGGACTTACAATGAGCAGTTCTTC. The V call is TRBV6-2 or TRBV6-3, the J call TRBJ2-1, with 12 bases aligning to TRBD2. J gave up 4 bases and V 4 bases, and 5 bases lay outside the gene matches. This CDR3 contains 16 residues. Germline CDR1 is MNHEY and CDR2 is SVGEGT.

This chain links TRBV3-1 (or the pseudogene TRBV3-2) with TRBJ2-7; 7 bases line up with TRBD2. Per germline, CDR1 LGHDT and CDR2 YNNKEL (reference sequence). This CDR3 is 15 amino acids long. V was clipped by 4 bases and J by 0 bases; unmatched bases: 6. CDR3 DNA: TGTGCCAGCAGCCGTCGTGCGGGAGACTCCTACGAGCAGTACTTC. Encoded protein: CASSRRAGDSYEQYF.

The rearrangement uses TRBV4-3 and TRBJ1-2; D remains ambiguous. The CDR3 extends over 15 amino acids. V gave up 0 bases and J gave up 4 bases, with 12 bases separating them. In germline, CDR1 is LGHNA, CDR2 YSLEER. CDR3 protein: CASSQDVWDLYGYTF. The CDR3 coding sequence is TGCGCCAGCAGCCAAGATGTTTGGGATCTCTATGGCTACACCTTC.

The chain joins TRBV29-1 to TRBJ1-1; D is possibly TRBD1 (5 bases). CDR3 size: 14 residues. Trimming took 5 bases from V and 3 from J, leaving 16 bases between them. Germline V gives CDR1 SQVTM, CDR2 ANQGSEA. The CDR3 sequence: CSVHEGPVYTEAFF. The CDR3 DNA sequence: TGCAGCGTTCACGAGGGGCCCGTGTACACTGAAGCTTTCTTT.

The rearrangement uses TRBV5-1 and TRBJ2-3; TRBD2 matches 11 bases. Germline CDR1 SGHRS, CDR2 YFSETQ. CDR3 length equals 19 residues. J lost 6 bases, V lost 2 bases, and 17 bases had no gene match. In DNA form, the CDR3 reads TGCGCCAGCAGCTTCCCCACCGGCCGACTAGCGGGGTCCGACGATACGCAGTATTTT. Amino acid sequence: CASSFPTGRLAGSDDTQYF.

The CDR3 DNA reads as TGTGCCGGAAGGACAGCGACCTATGGCTACACCTTC. Protein sequence: CAGRTATYGYTF. The chain is built from TRBV19 and TRBJ1-2; TRBD1 might be the D (6 bases). The CDR3 loop spans 12 amino acids. Per germline, CDR1 LNHDA and CDR2 SQIVND (reference sequence). The ends were cut back, 11 bases at V and 4 bases at J, with 14 bases in the middle.

This chain connects TRBV18 to TRBJ1-1; D unclear. Between the trimmed V and J ends, which lost 2 bases and 0 bases, there was a span of 7 bases. Looked up from germline, CDR1 is KGHSH and CDR2 is LQKENI. The CDR3 consists of 14 residues. This CDR3 is CASSPIGMNTEAFF. CDR3 DNA: TGTGCCAGCTCACCAATCGGAATGAACACTGAAGCTTTCTTT. Full variable domain (missing parts from reference TRBV18 and TRBJ1-1): NAGVMQNPRHLVRRRGQEARLRCSPMKGHSHVYWYRQLPEEGLKFMVYLQKENIIDESGMPKERFSAEFPKEGPSILRIQQVVRGDSAAYFCASSPIGMNTEAFFGQGTRLTVV.

This clone was seen a handful of times. The chain links TRBV5-1 to TRBJ1-2; D remains unclear. V lost 7 bases to trimming and J lost 2 bases, with 12 bases between them. There are 13 residues in the CDR3. The V gene's germline CDR1 is SGHRS and CDR2 YFSETQ. In DNA form, the CDR3 reads TGCGCCAGCTCCAACCCATCAAACTATGGCTACACCTTC. It translates to CASSNPSNYGYTF.